Listed below are T cell receptor beta chains from one sample, sequenced in a study of blood T cell repertoires in COVID-19. Assay used: immunoSEQ multiplex PCR; TCRdb lists only in-frame clones, some missing. The data show about 130,000 clones, approximately 82% seen once. The sample taken for sequencing was peripheral blood. The origin of the receptors is a woman aged 45-60 years with acute or convalescent COVID-19. Each CDR3 is given with its conserved first and last residue. The D gene is left open where the match is weak. The size entry is marked missing in some rows and otherwise reads once, few, many or a size class.

.	14	TRBJ1-2	TRBV7-9	once	TGTGCCAGCAGCTTAGAATGGGGGCCGTATGGCTACACCTTC	CASSLEWGPYGYTF
TRBD1	14	TRBJ2-2	TRBV27	.	TGTGCCAGCAGTGCTACAGGGGGCCCCGGGGAGCTGTTTTTT	CASSATGGPGELFF
.	15	TRBJ1-6	TRBV7-9	.	TGTGCCAGCAGCCCTCAGCCGCCGGGTAATTCACCCCTCCACTTT	CASSPQPPGNSPLHF
.	13	TRBJ2-3	TRBV5-1	once	TGCGCCAGCGGGCAGGGCCCCGCAGATACGCAGTATTTT	CASGQGPADTQYF
TRBD1	13	TRBJ1-1	TRBV6-5	.	TGTGCCAGCACTTCGGGACAGGGACCGGCAGCTTTCTTT	CASTSGQGPAAFF
.	15	TRBJ1-5	TRBV28	.	TGTGCCAGCCGTCCCTTGGGCGACAGCAATCAGCCCCAGCATTTT	CASRPLGDSNQPQHF
.	13	TRBJ1-1	TRBV7-8	.	TGTGCCAGCAGTCTAACTCCTAGCACTGAAGCTTTCTTT	CASSLTPSTEAFF
.	14	TRBJ1-1	TRBV7-9	.	TGTGCCAGCAGCTTAACACAGGGGAACACTGAAGCTTTCTTT	CASSLTQGNTEAFF
.	14	TRBJ2-1	TRBV2	.	TGTGCCAGCAGTCCTAGCGTTTCCTACAATGAGCAGTTCTTC	CASSPSVSYNEQFF
.	19	TRBJ1-6	TRBV21-1	once	TGTGCCAGCAGCAAAGCTGACAGGGGGGAGAGCTCCTATAATTCACCCCTCCACTTT	CASSKADRGESSYNSPLHF
TRBD1	15	TRBJ1-5	TRBV5-6	.	TGTGCCAGCAGCTCCGGGGACAGGTGGGGCCAGCCCCAGCATTTT	CASSSGDRWGQPQHF
.	12	TRBJ2-7	TRBV5-6	.	TGTGCCAGCAGCTCCTCGTCCTACGAGCAGTACTTC	CASSSSSYEQYF
TRBD2	16	TRBJ2-6	TRBV5-1	.	TGCGCCAGCAACATGGGAGGGTCCTCTGGGGCCAACGTCCTGACTTTC	CASNMGGSSGANVLTF
.	11	TRBJ1-5	TRBV20-1	.	TGCTTCTCGGGAGGCAATCAGCCCCAGCATTTT	CFSGGNQPQHF
TRBD2	14	TRBJ2-7	TRBV10-3	.	TGTGCCATCAGTGCCATAGCGGGTCCCTACGAGCAGTACTTC	CAISAIAGPYEQYF
.	16	TRBJ2-1	TRBV15	.	TGTGCCACCAGCAGAGATCGTACAGGGTTTATTTCTGGGCAGTTCTTC	CATSRDRTGFISGQFF
TRBD1	13	TRBJ1-4	TRBV28	few	TGTGCCTCCACACAGGGGGGGGTTGAAAAACTGTTTTTT	CASTQGGVEKLFF
TRBD2	13	TRBJ2-1	TRBV5-1	.	TGCGCCAGCAGCTGGGGGACTAGCGCCGAGCAGTTCTTC	CASSWGTSAEQFF
.	13	TRBJ1-2	TRBV3-1/TRBV3-2	.	TGTGCCAGCGTTCCCGTTACAGGGTATGGCTACACCTTC	CASVPVTGYGYTF
TRBD2	14	TRBJ2-1	TRBV5-8	.	TGTGCCAGCAGTTTGGGACTAGCGGGAGATGAGCAGTTCTTC	CASSLGLAGDEQFF
.	15	TRBJ1-6	TRBV27	.	TGTGCCAGCAGTTTAGGCAGCTCCTATAATTCACCCCTCCACTTT	CASSLGSSYNSPLHF
.	15	TRBJ2-1	TRBV3-1/TRBV3-2	.	TGTGCCAGCAGCCAAGGACCACACGGACTGGGGGAGCAGTTCTTC	CASSQGPHGLGEQFF
.	13	TRBJ2-7	TRBV3-1/TRBV3-2	few	TGTGCCAGCAGCCACGCTTCGGCCTACGAGCAGTACTTC	CASSHASAYEQYF
.	16	TRBJ1-1	TRBV19	.	TGTGCCAGTACCCTTTCTAGGACAGCAGCGAACACTGAAGCTTTCTTT	CASTLSRTAANTEAFF
.	13	TRBJ2-4	TRBV3-1/TRBV3-2	.	TGTGCCAGCAGCCAACTCGCCAAAAACATTCAGTACTTC	CASSQLAKNIQYF
.	18	TRBJ2-6	TRBV15	.	TGTGCCACCAGCAGAGATTTCGGTTTGGGCCCTGGGGCCAACGTCCTGACTTTC	CATSRDFGLGPGANVLTF
.	13	TRBJ1-1	TRBV7-2	.	TGTGCCAGCAGCTTCGGGGACACCCAAAAAGCTTTCTTT	CASSFGDTQKAFF
TRBD1	15	TRBJ1-4	TRBV3-1/TRBV3-2	once	TGTGCCAGCAGCCGCAGGGGGGAGAGGTATGAAAAACTGTTTTTT	CASSRRGERYEKLFF
.	15	TRBJ2-7	TRBV7-8	.	TGTGCCAGCAGCTTAGGCGTGGGGAGCTCCTACGAGCAGTACTTC	CASSLGVGSSYEQYF
TRBD2	17	TRBJ2-5	TRBV5-4	.	TGTGCCAGCAGTTCTAGACTAGCGGGGGTGACGGAGGTGAGCCAGTACTTC	CASSSRLAGVTEVSQYF
TRBD1	15	TRBJ1-6	TRBV30	.	TGTGCCTGGCATTTAGGGGGCGCGTCGAGATCACCCCTCCACTTT	CAWHLGGASRSPLHF
TRBD2	17	TRBJ2-1	TRBV11-2	.	TGTGCCAGCAGCTTAGATGTTACTAGCGGCTCCTACAATGAGCAGTTCTTC	CASSLDVTSGSYNEQFF
TRBD2	13	TRBJ2-1	TRBV10-3	.	TGTGCCAGTGGACTAGCGGGAGGTAATGAGCAGTTCTTC	CASGLAGGNEQFF
.	12	TRBJ1-4	TRBV30	.	TGTGCCTGGAGTTGGGGAGACGAAAAACTGTTTTTT	CAWSWGDEKLFF
.	14	TRBJ1-6	TRBV2	once	TGTGCCAGCAGTCTGACAGACTATAATTCACCCCTCCACTTT	CASSLTDYNSPLHF
.	11	TRBJ2-1	TRBV20-1	.	TGCAGTGCAACCTACAGGGAGTCGGATTTCTTC	CSATYRESDFF
.	13	TRBJ1-6	TRBV19	.	TGTGCCAGTAGTATAGACGGGAATTCACCCCTCCACTTT	CASSIDGNSPLHF